These 14 T cell receptor beta chains were all obtained from the same sample, sequenced in a study of Ad26.COV2.S vaccination and SARS-CoV-2 variants. Data came from immunoSEQ multiplex PCR; TCRdb stores just in-frame clones and leaves some out. The sample yields approximately 250,000 clones, 70% to 90% seen once. Treatment reported: around 19 received Ad26.COV2.S at low or high dose, single or two shots; roughly five received placebo; per-sample allocation not given. Samples were taken on day 63 after the first vaccine or placebo injection. This specimen was peripheral blood, taken in a trial of Ad26.COV2.S vaccine versus placebo. The origin of the receptors is a person aged 18 to 59 who received the Ad26.COV2.S COVID-19 vaccine or a placebo.

In its sample, this clone was seen a few times. This rearrangement joins TRBV21-1 to TRBJ2-3. TRBV21-1 is classified as a pseudogene. This CDR3 is 14 amino acids long. DNA of the CDR3: TGTGCCAGCAGCAAAGAAAGGTTCACAGATACGCAGTATTTT. It codes for CASSKERFTDTQYF.

This chain links TRBV7-2 with TRBJ1-5; D is unresolved. The CDR3 has 14 amino acids. Germline-derived CDR1 and CDR2 are SGHTA and FQGNSA. V was pared by 5 bases and J by 7 bases, with 15 bases between. CDR3 sequence reads: CASSINSLGQPQHF. The DNA for the CDR3 is TGTGCCAGCAGCATCAACAGCCTCGGGCAGCCCCAGCATTTT.

This clone occurred a few times. This chain uses TRBV14 with TRBJ2-2, with 11 bases that match TRBD2. This CDR3 spans 18 amino acids. Germline trimming cut 0 bases from V and 7 bases from J; bases unmatched to any gene: 10. CDR1 SGHDN and CDR2 FVKESK come from the germline V gene. In DNA form, the CDR3 reads TGTGCCAGCAGCCAAGATCTGCTAGCGGGAGGCTTTAGCGGGGAGCTGTTTTTT. Its protein is CASSQDLLAGGFSGELFF.

Points on this clone: The same CDR3 can be traced to other DNA sequences in this sample. V is TRBV18 and J is TRBJ1-5; D unclear. Per germline, CDR1 KGHSH and CDR2 LQKENI. This CDR3 has 14 amino acids. The germline V and J ends were trimmed by 3 bases and 0 bases, with 6 bases remaining between them. The CDR3 nucleotides read TGTGCCAGCTCACCCCAGTATAGCAATCAGCCCCAGCATTTT. This translates into CASSPQYSNQPQHF.

This chain links TRBV12-3 or TRBV12-4 with TRBJ2-7; D remains ambiguous. The CDR3 is made up of 12 amino acids. V dropped 1 base and J dropped 5 bases, with 6 bases sitting between them. The CDR3 sequence: CASSLGFHEQYF. The DNA of the CDR3 is TGTGCCAGCAGTTTAGGTTTCCACGAGCAGTACTTC.

This chain uses TRBV19 with TRBJ2-1, with 12 bases that match TRBD2. Unmatched junction bases numbered 3, after V lost 3 bases and J lost 6 bases. Germline V CDR1 and CDR2: LNHDA, SQIVND (reference sequence). This CDR3 comprises 15 residues. The CDR3: CASSMTSGRFNEQFF. The CDR3, as DNA: TGTGCCAGTAGTATGACTAGCGGGAGATTCAATGAGCAGTTCTTC.

The chain uses TRBV9 and TRBJ2-1; 13 positions match TRBD2. Germline CDR1 SGDLS, CDR2 YYNGEE. The CDR3 extends over 18 amino acids. After removal of 3 bases from V and 9 bases from J, the junction contained 15 bases not matched to a gene. CDR3 region: CASSGPGLAGSPAFEQFF. The CDR3 DNA reads as TGTGCCAGCAGCGGACCGGGACTAGCGGGATCCCCCGCATTTGAGCAGTTCTTC.

The rearrangement links TRBV29-1 to TRBJ1-3; unclear D gene. Deletions cut 2 bases from V and 4 bases from J, with 9 bases between. Germline V gene sequence: CDR1 SQVTM, CDR2 ANQGSEA. The CDR3 contains 13 residues. Written as DNA, the CDR3 is TGCAGCGTTGAAAGTATAAGCGGAAACACCATATATTTT. Its translation: CSVESISGNTIYF.

This sequence joins TRBV19 and TRBJ1-2; D is possibly TRBD1 (5 bases). V dropped 5 bases and J dropped 5 bases, with 30 bases sitting between them. CDR1 LNHDA and CDR2 SQIVND come from the germline V gene (reference sequence). The CDR3 is made up of 19 amino acids. The CDR3 protein is CASSLISHQGGRRRYGYTF. CDR3 nucleotide sequence: TGTGCCAGTAGTCTCATTTCTCATCAGGGAGGACGGCGTCGGTATGGCTACACCTTC.

The rearrangement links TRBV6-4 to TRBJ1-6; the D gene is possibly TRBD1 (6 bases). CDR1 is MRHNA and CDR2 is SNTAGT in the germline V gene. Trimming took off 2 bases at V and 7 bases at J, with 9 bases between the two ends. The CDR3 contains 14 residues. The DNA of the CDR3 is TGTGCCAGCAGTGACAGTCAGGGGAATTCACCCCTCCACTTT. Amino acid sequence: CASSDSQGNSPLHF.

This chain links TRBV7-9 with TRBJ1-5, with no clear D. The CDR3 loop spans 14 amino acids. Trimming took 4 bases from V and 2 from J, leaving 9 bases between them. The germline gives CDR1 SEHNR, CDR2 FQNEAQ (reference sequence). The CDR3 here is CASSSKSGNQPQHF. The CDR3 nucleotides are TGTGCCAGCAGCTCTAAAAGTGGCAATCAGCCCCAGCATTTT.

The chain combines TRBV19 with TRBJ2-7; no definite D call. The V and J ends lost 5 bases and 0 bases respectively, with 8 bases between them. CDR3 size: 13 residues. Germline CDR1 LNHDA, CDR2 SQIVND (reference sequence). The CDR3 protein is CASSPGVSYEQYF. Here the CDR3 DNA reads TGTGCCAGTAGTCCGGGTGTCTCCTACGAGCAGTACTTC.

The chain combines TRBV7-9 with TRBJ1-2; 7 nucleotides match TRBD1. The V segment lost 4 bases and the J segment 2 bases; nucleotides outside the gene matches: 7. CDR1 is SEHNR and CDR2 is FQNEAQ in the germline V gene (reference sequence). CDR3 length equals 15 residues. CDR3 residues: CASSYRDRVNYGYTF. In nucleotides, the CDR3 is TGTGCCAGCAGCTACAGGGACAGAGTAAACTATGGCTACACCTTC.

The chain has TRBV30 and TRBJ1-5, with D unresolved. The V gene lost 3 bases and the J gene lost 3 bases, with 12 bases spanning the gap. The germline V gene encodes CDR1 GTSNPN and CDR2 SVGIG (reference sequence). CDR3 length: 14 residues. CDR3 DNA sequence: TGTGCCTGGAGCAGTCGAGCCTACAATCAGCCCCAGCATTTT. Amino acid sequence: CAWSSRAYNQPQHF. The full variable domain, its missing parts supplied by reference TRBV30 and TRBJ1-5, is SQTIHQWPATLVQPVGSPLSLECTVEGTSNPNLYWYRQAAGRGLQLLFYSVGIGQISSEVPQNLSASRPQDRQFILSSKKLLLSDSGFYLCAWSSRAYNQPQHFGDGTRLSIL.